One and the same sample provided the 21 T cell receptor beta chains below, sequenced in a study of blood T cell repertoires in COVID-19. The method was immunoSEQ multiplex PCR; TCRdb's version includes in-frame clones alone and lacks a portion of them. The sample holds more than 150,000 clones; approximately 87% are singletons and the top ten take approximately 4%. The sequenced sample was peripheral blood. Every receptor here comes from a woman in her 70s with acute or convalescent COVID-19.

The chain carries TRBV27 and TRBJ1-5; D is possibly TRBD1 (6 bases). Germline CDR1 and CDR2: MNHEY and SMNVEV (reference sequence). The length of the CDR3 is 16 residues. V gave up 4 bases and J gave up 2 bases, with 15 bases separating them. This chain's CDR3 is CASSSRTEVGNQPQHF. CDR3 sequence (DNA): TGTGCCAGCAGTTCCCGGACAGAGGTTGGCAATCAGCCCCAGCATTTT.

The J gene is TRBJ1-1, the V gene TRBV7-9; D uncertain. This CDR3 is built from 13 residues. V was cut by 1 base and J by 7 bases, with 10 bases left in between. Germline values: CDR1 SEHNR, CDR2 FQNEAQ (reference sequence). CDR3 nucleotide sequence: TGTGCCAGCAGCTTAGGTGGTAGTAGTGAAGCTTTCTTT. It encodes CASSLGGSSEAFF. Complete variable domain (other parts from reference TRBV7-9 and TRBJ1-1): DTGVSQNPRHKITKRGQNVTFRCDPISEHNRLYWYRQTLGQGPEFLTYFQNEAQLEKSRLLSDRFSAERPKGSFSTLEIQRTEQGDSAMYLCASSLGGSSEAFFGQGTRLTVV.

The V and J genes are TRBV4-3 and TRBJ1-2, with D perhaps matching TRBD1 (5 bases). The CDR3 totals 15 residues. V lost 0 bases and J lost 4, with 12 bases in between. The germline CDR1 and CDR2 sequences are LGHNA and YSLEER. As DNA, the CDR3 is TGCGCCAGCAGCCAAGATAATCGCGGGGCCTATGGCTACACCTTC. It is translated as CASSQDNRGAYGYTF.

This clone was seen a handful of times. The V call is TRBV27, the J call TRBJ1-2; TRBD1 might be the D (6 bases). The CDR3 consists of 15 residues. Germline loops: CDR1 MNHEY, CDR2 SMNVEV (reference sequence). V was shortened by 5 bases and J by 2 bases, with 15 bases between the two germline ends. This CDR3 reads CASSPKQGPNYGYTF. The CDR3 DNA reads as TGTGCCAGCAGTCCTAAACAGGGCCCGAACTATGGCTACACCTTC.

There are a few counts of this clone. This rearrangement joins TRBV5-1 to TRBJ2-2; the match to TRBD1 covers 7 bases. Germline loops: CDR1 SGHRS, CDR2 YFSETQ. V lost 2 bases and J lost 3; bases outside the gene matches: 7. The CDR3 covers 16 residues. CDR3 loop: CASSFNRGGYTGELFF. The CDR3 nucleotides read TGCGCCAGCAGCTTTAACAGGGGCGGGTACACCGGGGAGCTGTTTTTT. The full variable domain, rest sourced from reference TRBV5-1 and TRBJ2-2, is KAGVTQTPRYLIKTRGQQVTLSCSPISGHRSVSWYQQTPGQGLQFLFEYFSETQRNKGNFPGRFSGRQFSNSRSEMNVSTLELGDSALYLCASSFNRGGYTGELFFGEGSRLTVL.

This clone was picked up one time. The V call is TRBV30, the J call TRBJ1-6, with a weak D call TRBD1 (6 bases). CDR1 GTSNPN and CDR2 SVGIG come from the germline V gene (reference sequence). The CDR3 spans 14 residues. V was trimmed by 1 base and J by 8 bases, leaving 12 bases between them. CDR3 amino acids: CAWSETRGYSPLHF. The CDR3 region has the DNA TGTGCCTGGAGTGAAACGAGGGGGTATTCACCCCTCCACTTT.

The chain employs TRBV7-2 and TRBJ1-6, with 7 bases that match TRBD1. This CDR3 spans 15 amino acids. In germline, CDR1 is SGHTA, CDR2 FQGNSA. The trim removed 5 bases at V and 9 bases at J, leaving 10 bases unmatched. The CDR3, as DNA: TGTGCCAGCAGCGGACGACAGGGTGGCGGTTCACCCCTCCACTTT. This gives the protein CASSGRQGGGSPLHF.

The chain employs TRBV7-6 and TRBJ1-2; 7 positions agree with TRBD1. Trimming cost V 5 bases and J 4 bases; bases outside gene matches: 4. Germline CDR1 is SGHVS and CDR2 is FNYEAQ. The CDR3 spans 13 residues. This CDR3 is CASSMTGTYGYTF. The CDR3, as DNA: TGTGCCAGCAGCATGACAGGGACCTATGGCTACACCTTC.

This clone was observed a single time. The CDR3 reads CASSAEGLAGPYEQYF. The CDR3 DNA follows: TGTGCCAGCAGCGCCGAGGGACTAGCGGGTCCCTACGAGCAGTACTTC. The V gene is TRBV9, the J gene TRBJ2-7; TRBD2 aligns across 12 bases. Per the germline V gene, CDR1 is SGDLS and CDR2 is YYNGEE. This CDR3 is built from 16 residues. V dropped 3 bases and J dropped 2; count of bases not matched to a gene: 6. Together with reference TRBV9 and TRBJ2-7, the CDR3 gives the full variable domain: DSGVTQTPKHLITATGQRVTLRCSPRSGDLSVYWYQQSLDQGLQFLIQYYNGEERAKGNILERFSAQQFPDLHSELNLSSLELGDSALYFCASSAEGLAGPYEQYFGPGTRLTVT.

CDR3 bases: TGTGCCAGCAGTACAGGGGGCGCTGACTATGGCTACACCTTC. Translating it yields CASSTGGADYGYTF. The chain uses TRBV6-5 and TRBJ1-2; TRBD1 aligns across 9 bases. Germline V gene sequence: CDR1 MNHEY, CDR2 SVGAGI. There are 14 residues in the CDR3. The ends lost 5 bases at V and 3 bases at J; junction bases unmatched: 4.

The chain recombines TRBV6-5 with TRBJ1-1, with D tentatively TRBD1 (5 bases). The CDR3 spans 13 residues. V was clipped by 2 bases and J by 4 bases, with 8 bases between them. CDR1 and CDR2 (germline): MNHEY, SVGAGI. The CDR3 DNA follows: TGTGCCAGCAGTTACGCGGGGCCCACTGAAGCTTTCTTT. Amino acids: CASSYAGPTEAFF.

The CDR3 bases are TGTGCCAGTAGTATTCGAGGGACAGTATACAATGAGCAGTTCTTC. The encoded protein is CASSIRGTVYNEQFF. The gene calls are TRBV19 and TRBJ2-1; 7 bases fit TRBD1. The CDR3 sequence is 15 residues long. The V gene's germline CDR1 is LNHDA and CDR2 SQIVND (reference sequence). J was trimmed by 4 bases and V by 3 bases; bases with no gene match: 6.

The CDR3 coding sequence is TGTGCCAGCAGACTCCTAACAGATACGCAGTATTTT. It encodes CASRLLTDTQYF. The chain combines TRBV6-6 with TRBJ2-3, with D unresolved. The V gene's germline CDR1 is MNHNY and CDR2 SVGAGI (reference sequence). The V gene lost 6 bases and the J gene lost 3 bases, with 7 bases spanning the gap. This CDR3 spans 12 amino acids.

The chain links TRBV20-1 to TRBJ1-5; weak D call: TRBD1 (6 bases). The V end was cut by 3 bases, the J end by 3 bases, with 12 bases between. The CDR3 is 14 amino acids. Germline lookup yields CDR1 DFQATT and CDR2 SNEGSKA (reference sequence). CDR3 DNA: TGCAGTGCTAGTCTACAGGGACCCAATCAGCCCCAGCATTTT. Its translation: CSASLQGPNQPQHF.

The CDR3 bases are TGCGCCAGCAGCTTGTTGGTCCCGGGACTAGCGGGAAACAACACCGGGGAGCTGTTTTTT. This gives the protein CASSLLVPGLAGNNTGELFF. The rearrangement links TRBV5-1 to TRBJ2-2, with 13 bases matching TRBD2. The junction had 11 bases not matched to a gene; V was cut back by 1 base and J by 2 bases. The CDR3 consists of 20 residues. Germline V gene lookup returns CDR1 SGHRS and CDR2 YFSETQ. Complete variable domain (other parts from reference TRBV5-1 and TRBJ2-2): KAGVTQTPRYLIKTRGQQVTLSCSPISGHRSVSWYQQTPGQGLQFLFEYFSETQRNKGNFPGRFSGRQFSNSRSEMNVSTLELGDSALYLCASSLLVPGLAGNNTGELFFGEGSRLTVL.

The count of this clone is one. The rearrangement joins TRBV12-3 or TRBV12-4 to TRBJ1-2; TRBD1 matches at 10 bases. The CDR3 runs to 11 residues. V shed 8 bases and J 6 bases; nucleotides not matched to a gene: 0. This chain's CDR3 is CASGTGDGYTF. CDR3 nucleotides: TGTGCCAGCGGGACAGGGGATGGCTACACCTTC.

The J gene is TRBJ1-4, the V gene TRBV5-1, with D maybe TRBD1 (6 bases). CDR1 is SGHRS, CDR2 YFSETQ, per germline. This CDR3 has 15 amino acids. V lost 4 bases to trimming and J lost 6 bases, with 16 bases between them. This chain's CDR3 is CASSETGRGDEKLFF. In DNA, the CDR3 is TGCGCCAGCAGCGAGACAGGCCGGGGAGATGAAAAACTGTTTTTT.

This chain uses TRBV4-3 with TRBJ2-1; 7 bases map to TRBD2. The germline V gene has CDR1 LGHNA and CDR2 YSLEER. CDR3 length: 15 residues. Trimming at V came to 3 bases and at J to 8 bases, leaving 10 bases not matched to a gene. The CDR3 here is CASSQSPGLIHEQFF. CDR3 DNA sequence: TGCGCCAGCAGCCAGAGCCCGGGACTAATCCATGAGCAGTTCTTC.

The rearrangement links TRBV7-3 to TRBJ2-2, with D possibly matching TRBD2 (5 bases). The CDR3 loop spans 13 amino acids. CDR1 is SGHTA and CDR2 is FQGTGA in the germline V gene. V shed 5 bases and J shed 7 bases, with 11 bases lying between them. The CDR3 DNA reads as TGTGCCAGCAGCCTCGGGGTGGGCGGGGAGCTGTTTTTT. Translated, it gives CASSLGVGGELFF.

The rearrangement joins TRBV28 to TRBJ2-3; 9 bases agree with TRBD2. The CDR3 is made up of 16 amino acids. CDR1 is MDHEN and CDR2 is SYDVKM in the germline V gene. V dropped 5 bases and J dropped 7; count of bases not matched to a gene: 13. CDR3 DNA sequence: TGTGCCAGCAGTCCGCAGTTAGCGGGAGCCCGGAATACGCAGTATTTT. It codes for CASSPQLAGARNTQYF. The variable domain in full, completed from reference TRBV28 and TRBJ2-3, reads DVKVTQSSRYLVKRTGEKVFLECVQDMDHENMFWYRQDPGLGLRLIYFSYDVKMKEKGDIPEGYSVSREKKERFSLILESASTNQTSMYLCASSPQLAGARNTQYFGPGTRLTVL.

The V call is TRBV18, the J call TRBJ1-3, with D possibly being TRBD1 (5 bases). The CDR3 is 16 amino acids. Germline loops: CDR1 KGHSH, CDR2 LQKENI. V gave up 0 bases and J gave up 2 bases, with 11 bases separating them. The CDR3 spells CASSPPNDRTGNTIYF. As DNA, the CDR3 is TGTGCCAGCTCACCACCGAATGACAGAACTGGAAACACCATATATTTT.